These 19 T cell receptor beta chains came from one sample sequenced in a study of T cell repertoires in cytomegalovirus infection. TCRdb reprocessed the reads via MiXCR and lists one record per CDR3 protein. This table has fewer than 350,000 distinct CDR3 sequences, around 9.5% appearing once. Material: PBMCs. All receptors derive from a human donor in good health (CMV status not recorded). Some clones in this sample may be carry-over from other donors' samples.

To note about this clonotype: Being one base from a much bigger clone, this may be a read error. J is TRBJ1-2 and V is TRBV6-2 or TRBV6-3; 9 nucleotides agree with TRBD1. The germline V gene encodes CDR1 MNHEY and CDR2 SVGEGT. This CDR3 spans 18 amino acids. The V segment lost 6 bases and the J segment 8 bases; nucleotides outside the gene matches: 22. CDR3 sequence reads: CASSDPTFTSGQGLGYTF. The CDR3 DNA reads TGTGCCAGCAGCGACCCCACCTTTACATCGGGACAGGGATTGGGCTACACCTTC.

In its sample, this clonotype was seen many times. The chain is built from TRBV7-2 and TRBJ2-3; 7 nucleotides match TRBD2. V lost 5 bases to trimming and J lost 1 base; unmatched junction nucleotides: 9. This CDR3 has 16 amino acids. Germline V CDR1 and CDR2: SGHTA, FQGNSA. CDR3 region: CASSTRLAPGTDTQYF. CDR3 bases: TGTGCCAGCAGCACCCGACTAGCCCCTGGCACAGATACGCAGTATTTT.

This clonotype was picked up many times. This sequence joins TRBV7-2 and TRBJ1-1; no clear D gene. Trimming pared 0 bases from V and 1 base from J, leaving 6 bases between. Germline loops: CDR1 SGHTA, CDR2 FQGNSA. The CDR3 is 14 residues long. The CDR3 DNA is TGTGCCAGCAGCTTAGCGGGGAAGAACACTGAAGCTTTCTTT. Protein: CASSLAGKNTEAFF.

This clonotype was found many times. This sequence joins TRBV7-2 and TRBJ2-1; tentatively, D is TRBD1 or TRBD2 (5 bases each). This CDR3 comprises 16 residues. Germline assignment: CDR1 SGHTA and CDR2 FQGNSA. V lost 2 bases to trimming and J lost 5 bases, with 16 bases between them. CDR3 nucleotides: TGTGCCAGCAGCTTAAGGGTTCCGGGACGCGACAATGAGCAGTTCTTC. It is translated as CASSLRVPGRDNEQFF.

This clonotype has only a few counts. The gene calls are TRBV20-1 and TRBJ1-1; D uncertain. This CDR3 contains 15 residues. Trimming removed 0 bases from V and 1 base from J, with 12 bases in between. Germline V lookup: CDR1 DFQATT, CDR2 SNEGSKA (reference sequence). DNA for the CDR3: TGCAGTGCTAGAGATTTGGGGTTGGGGAACACTGAAGCTTTCTTT. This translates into CSARDLGLGNTEAFF.

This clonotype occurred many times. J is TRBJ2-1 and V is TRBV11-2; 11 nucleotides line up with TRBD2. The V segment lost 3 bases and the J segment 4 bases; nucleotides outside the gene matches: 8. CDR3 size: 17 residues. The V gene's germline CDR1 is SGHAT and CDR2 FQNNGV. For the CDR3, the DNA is TGTGCCAGCAGCTTGACTAGCGGGGTTAGTGGTTACAATGAGCAGTTCTTC. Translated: CASSLTSGVSGYNEQFF.

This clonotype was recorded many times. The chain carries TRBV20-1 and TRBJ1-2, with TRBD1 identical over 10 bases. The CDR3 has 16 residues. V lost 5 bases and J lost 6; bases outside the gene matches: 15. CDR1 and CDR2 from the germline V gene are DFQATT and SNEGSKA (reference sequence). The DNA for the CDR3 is TGCAGTGCTGAAAATCGTAGACAGGGGGCGTACGATGGCTACACCTTC. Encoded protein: CSAENRRQGAYDGYTF.

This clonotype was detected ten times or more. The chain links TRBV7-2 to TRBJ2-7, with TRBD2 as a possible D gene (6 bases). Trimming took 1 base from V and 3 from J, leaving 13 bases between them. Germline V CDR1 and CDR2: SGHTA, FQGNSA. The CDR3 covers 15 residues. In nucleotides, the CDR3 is TGTGCCAGCAGCTTAGAGGTTGTGGGGGGCTACGAGCAGTACTTC. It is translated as CASSLEVVGGYEQYF.

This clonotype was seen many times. The CDR3 region has the DNA TGTGCCACCAGCGGAACTGGGTCAGGTCTCCCGGAAGCCAAAAACATTCAGTACTTC. Translated: CATSGTGSGLPEAKNIQYF. This rearrangement joins TRBV15 to TRBJ2-4; unclear D gene. Per the germline V gene, CDR1 is LNHNV and CDR2 is YYDKDF (reference sequence). Trimming left V 5 bases short and J 0 bases short, with 23 bases between. The CDR3 has 19 residues.

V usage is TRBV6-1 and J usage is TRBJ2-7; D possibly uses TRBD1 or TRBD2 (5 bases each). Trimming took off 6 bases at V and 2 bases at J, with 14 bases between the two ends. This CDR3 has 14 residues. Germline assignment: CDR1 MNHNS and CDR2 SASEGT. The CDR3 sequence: CASRGRDHPYEQYF. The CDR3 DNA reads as TGTGCCAGCAGGGGCCGGGACCACCCCTACGAGCAGTACTTC.

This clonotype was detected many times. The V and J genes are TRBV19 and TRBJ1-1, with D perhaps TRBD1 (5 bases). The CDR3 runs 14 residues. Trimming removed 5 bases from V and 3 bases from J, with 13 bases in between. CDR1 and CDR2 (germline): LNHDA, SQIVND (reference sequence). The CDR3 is CASSSAGFDTEAFF. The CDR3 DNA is TGTGCCAGTAGTTCGGCAGGGTTCGACACTGAAGCTTTCTTT.

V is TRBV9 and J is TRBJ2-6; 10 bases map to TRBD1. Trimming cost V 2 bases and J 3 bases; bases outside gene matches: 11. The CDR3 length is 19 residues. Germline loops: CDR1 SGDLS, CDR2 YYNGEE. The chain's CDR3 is CASSVPYSGTGVGANVLTF. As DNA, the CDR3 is TGTGCCAGCAGCGTTCCGTACTCCGGGACAGGGGTTGGGGCCAACGTCCTGACTTTC.

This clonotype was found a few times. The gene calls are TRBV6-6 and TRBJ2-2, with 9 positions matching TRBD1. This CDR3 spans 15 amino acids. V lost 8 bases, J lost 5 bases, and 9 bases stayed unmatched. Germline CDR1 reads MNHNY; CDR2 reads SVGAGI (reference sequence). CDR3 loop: CASARDRELTGELFF. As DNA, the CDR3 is TGTGCCAGCGCCAGGGACAGGGAGTTAACCGGGGAGCTGTTTTTT.

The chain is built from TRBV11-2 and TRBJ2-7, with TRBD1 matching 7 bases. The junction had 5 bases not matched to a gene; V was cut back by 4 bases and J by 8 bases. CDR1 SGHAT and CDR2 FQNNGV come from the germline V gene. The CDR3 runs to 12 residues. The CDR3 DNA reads TGTGCCAGCAGCTCCCGACAGGGCCAGCAGTACTTC. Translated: CASSSRQGQQYF.

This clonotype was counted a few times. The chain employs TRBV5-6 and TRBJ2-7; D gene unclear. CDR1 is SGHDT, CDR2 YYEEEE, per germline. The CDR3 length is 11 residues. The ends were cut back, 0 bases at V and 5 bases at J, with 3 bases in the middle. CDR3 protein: CASSLEHEQYF. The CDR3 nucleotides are TGTGCCAGCAGCTTGGAGCACGAGCAGTACTTC.

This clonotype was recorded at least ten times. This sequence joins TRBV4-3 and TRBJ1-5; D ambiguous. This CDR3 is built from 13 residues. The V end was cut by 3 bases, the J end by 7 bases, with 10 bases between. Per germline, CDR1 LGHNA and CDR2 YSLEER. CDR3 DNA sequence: TGCGCCAGCAGCCAGCGTATCGGGCAGCCCCAGCATTTT. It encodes CASSQRIGQPQHF.

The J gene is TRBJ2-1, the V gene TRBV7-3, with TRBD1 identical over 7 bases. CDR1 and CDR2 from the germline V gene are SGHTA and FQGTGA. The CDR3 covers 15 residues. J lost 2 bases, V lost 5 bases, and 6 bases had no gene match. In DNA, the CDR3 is TGTGCCAGCAGCCACGGGACAGTTCCCTACAATGAGCAGTTCTTC. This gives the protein CASSHGTVPYNEQFF.

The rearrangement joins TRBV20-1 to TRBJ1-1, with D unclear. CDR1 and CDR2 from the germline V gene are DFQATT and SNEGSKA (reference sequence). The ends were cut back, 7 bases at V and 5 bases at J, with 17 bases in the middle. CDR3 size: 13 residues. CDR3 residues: CSVSLGWGTEAFF. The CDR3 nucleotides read TGCAGTGTTTCGCTAGGATGGGGTACTGAAGCTTTCTTT.

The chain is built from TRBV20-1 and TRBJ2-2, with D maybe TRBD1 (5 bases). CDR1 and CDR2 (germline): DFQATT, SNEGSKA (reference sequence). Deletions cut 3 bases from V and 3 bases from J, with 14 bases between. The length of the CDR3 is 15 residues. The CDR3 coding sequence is TGCAGTGCTAGCTTTCCCGTAGGGGACACCGGGGAGCTGTTTTTT. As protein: CSASFPVGDTGELFF.